Listed here are 15 T cell receptor beta chains from one sample, sequenced in a study of regulatory T cells in long-lasting Graves disease. Time point meaning: newly diagnosed GD, antithyroid drugs for less than 3 months. After RNA was extracted from PBMCs, the TCR library was made from it. For TCR beta, libraries came from iRepertoire HTBI primers and Arm-PCR of CDR3 regions. Each CDR3 protein is one row after TCRdb ran MiXCR on the multiplex PCR reads. The sample shows roughly 410,000 distinct CDR3 sequences, about 15% of them seen only once. The sample was also linked to a second study, of T cells in Graves' hyperthyroidism and ophthalmopathy.

The specimen was peripheral blood mononuclear cells (PBMCs), collected at new diagnosis, from a patient treated with antithyroid drugs. The receptors were gathered from a woman between 35 and 50 years old with Graves disease.

This chain joins TRBV24-1 and TRBJ2-3; D is unclear. The CDR3 has 13 amino acids. V dropped 5 bases and J dropped 2 bases, with 7 bases sitting between them. CDR1 is KGHDR and CDR2 is SFDVKD in the germline V gene. In DNA, the CDR3 is TGTGCCACCAGTGGCGTCCACACAGATACGCAGTATTTT. This encodes CATSGVHTDTQYF.

As concerns this clonotype: Mismatch with germline at one junction end may stem from a read error. The V gene is TRBV5-1, the J gene TRBJ1-4, with TRBD1 matching over 9 bases. Germline V gene data show CDR1 as SGHRS and CDR2 as YFSETQ. There are 14 residues in the CDR3. The CDR3 protein is CTSSHGTGNEKLFF. In nucleotides, the CDR3 is TGCACCAGCAGCCACGGGACAGGGAATGAAAAACTGTTTTTT.

This clonotype was observed at least ten times. The V call is TRBV19, the J call TRBJ1-6; 8 nucleotides agree with TRBD1. Trimming took 4 bases from V and 10 from J; bases not matched to a gene: 9. Looked up from germline, CDR1 is LNHDA and CDR2 is SQIVND (reference sequence). This CDR3 spans 15 amino acids. The CDR3 nucleotides are TGTGCCAGTAGTACTGCGGACAGGGAAGTATCACCCCTCCACTTT. Translating gives CASSTADREVSPLHF.

This clonotype was observed many times. The junction does not match germline at one end; this may be a read error. The V call is TRBV2, the J call TRBJ2-2, with 8 bases matching TRBD1. The CDR3 sequence is 16 residues long. The germline gives CDR1 SNHLY, CDR2 FYNNEI. The CDR3 region is CASTEGTGDNTGELFF. The CDR3 DNA reads as TGTGCCAGCACTGAAGGGACAGGCGACAACACCGGGGAGCTGTTTTTT.

This clonotype has ten or more counts. The J gene is TRBJ2-7, the V gene TRBV28; D perhaps matches TRBD2 (6 bases). The V end was cut by 7 bases, the J end by 1 base, with 14 bases between. The CDR3 is 14 amino acids. The germline V gene encodes CDR1 MDHEN and CDR2 SYDVKM. CDR3 DNA: TGTGCCAGCACAAAACAAGGGAGGTCCTACGAGCAGTACTTC. Translating it yields CASTKQGRSYEQYF. The variable domain in full, with the rest retrieved from reference TRBV28 and TRBJ2-7, is DVKVTQSSRYLVKRTGEKVFLECVQDMDHENMFWYRQDPGLGLRLIYFSYDVKMKEKGDIPEGYSVSREKKERFSLILESASTNQTSMYLCASTKQGRSYEQYFGPGTRLTVT.

V is TRBV5-1 and J is TRBJ2-7, with TRBD1 as a possible D gene (7 bases). Trimming stripped 4 bases from V and 6 bases from J, with 17 bases between. Looked up from germline, CDR1 is SGHRS and CDR2 is YFSETQ. CDR3 length: 14 residues. The CDR3 sequence is CASSPPRQGGEQYF. Written as DNA, the CDR3 is TGCGCCAGCAGCCCCCCCCGACAGGGAGGCGAGCAGTACTTC.

This clonotype was detected ten times or more. V is TRBV30 and J is TRBJ2-1; D uncertain. Germline assignment: CDR1 GTSNPN and CDR2 SVGIG (reference sequence). This CDR3 has 13 residues. With 0 bases removed from V and 4 bases from J, the gap between germline ends came to 7 bases. DNA for the CDR3: TGTGCCTGGAGTGTAACAGAATACAATGAGCAGTTCTTC. Its protein is CAWSVTEYNEQFF.

This clonotype showed up just a few times. This chain links TRBV11-3 with TRBJ2-1, with D perhaps matching TRBD2 (5 bases). Germline V gene lookup returns CDR1 SGHNT and CDR2 YENEEA. Trimming took 3 bases from V and 8 from J, leaving 8 bases between them. CDR3 length equals 12 residues. The CDR3 region is CASSFRGYEQFF. The DNA of the CDR3 is TGTGCCAGCAGCTTTCGGGGTTATGAGCAGTTCTTC.

This clonotype was seen a handful of times. This chain joins TRBV19 and TRBJ1-6; maybe TRBD1 (6 bases). V was pared by 8 bases and J by 9 bases, with 20 bases between. The germline gives CDR1 LNHDA, CDR2 SQIVND (reference sequence). The CDR3 is made up of 15 amino acids. This chain's CDR3 is CASGRGEGGGSPLHF. The DNA for the CDR3 is TGTGCCAGTGGAAGGGGAGAGGGAGGGGGTTCACCCCTCCACTTT.

This clonotype was counted only a few times. This rearrangement joins TRBV19 to TRBJ2-7; no firm D call. The CDR3 has 12 amino acids. Trimming took 3 bases from V and 7 from J, leaving 10 bases between them. The germline CDR1 and CDR2 sequences are LNHDA and SQIVND (reference sequence). The CDR3 sequence is CASSMIGQEQYF. CDR3 bases: TGTGCCAGTAGTATGATCGGCCAAGAGCAGTACTTC.

CDR3 sequence (DNA): TGTGCCAGCAGCCCCGGGATTAGACAGATCGAGCAGTACTTC. Encoded protein: CASSPGIRQIEQYF. The chain couples TRBV9 to TRBJ2-7; D is tentatively TRBD1 or TRBD2 (5 bases each). Germline V gives CDR1 SGDLS, CDR2 YYNGEE. Trimming left V 4 bases short and J 6 bases short, with 17 bases between. The CDR3 consists of 14 residues. Full variable domain (missing parts from reference TRBV9 and TRBJ2-7): DSGVTQTPKHLITATGQRVTLRCSPRSGDLSVYWYQQSLDQGLQFLIQYYNGEERAKGNILERFSAQQFPDLHSELNLSSLELGDSALYFCASSPGIRQIEQYFGPGTRLTVT.

This clonotype was detected a few times. The V and J genes are TRBV13 and TRBJ2-7; TRBD1 matches 8 bases. The CDR3 runs 17 residues. Germline CDR1 PRHDT, CDR2 FYEKMQ (reference sequence). V was clipped by 4 bases and J by 3 bases; unmatched bases: 14. The CDR3 sequence is CASSSPSGQGEGYEQYF. The CDR3 DNA reads as TGTGCCAGCAGCTCACCCTCCGGACAGGGCGAAGGCTACGAGCAGTACTTC.

This clonotype was detected ten times or more. CDR3 sequence: CSARDRGVRGYNEQFF. In nucleotides, the CDR3 is TGCAGTGCTAGAGATCGGGGGGTAAGGGGTTACAATGAGCAGTTCTTC. The rearrangement joins TRBV20-1 to TRBJ2-1; 7 bases agree with TRBD2. Losses at the gene ends were 0 bases for V and 4 bases for J; bases not matched to a gene: 9. Per the germline V gene, CDR1 is DFQATT and CDR2 is SNEGSKA (reference sequence). The CDR3 contains 16 residues.

A remark on this clonotype: This may come from a read error, since a much larger clone is one base off. This chain connects TRBV11-2 to TRBJ1-2, with D tentatively TRBD1 (6 bases). V lost 4 bases, J lost 8 bases, and 26 bases lay in between. The CDR3 consists of 17 residues. In germline, CDR1 is SGHAT, CDR2 FQNNGV. CDR3 protein: CASSSGWRQGRGDGYTF. CDR3 sequence (DNA): TGTGCCAGCAGCTCAGGGTGGCGTCAGGGGCGCGGAGACGGCTACACCTTC.

The table lists this clonotype with a few counts. CDR3 DNA: TGTGCCACGTGCCCCGCTCTAGCGGGCCCAGATACGCAGTATTTT. This encodes CATCPALAGPDTQYF. The chain is built from TRBV6-2 or TRBV6-3 and TRBJ2-3, with TRBD2 identical over 8 bases. The V gene end was trimmed by 10 bases and the J gene end by 4 bases; junction bases not matched to a gene: 13. Germline lookup yields CDR1 MNHEY and CDR2 SVGEGT. The CDR3 totals 15 residues.